Below, one TCR beta chain is given with its context. Germline V gene data show CDR1 as LGHDT and CDR2 as YNNKEL (reference sequence). The CDR3 contains 14 residues. Trimming shortened V by 8 bases and J by 0 bases, and 11 bases separated the two germline ends. The data belong to a study of read filtering for tumor transcriptome and immune sequencing. Overall study context: Per sample, TCR-region reads ranged about 4 to 11 million by IR-seq, roughly 75 to 1,400 by RNA-seq.

Molecular barcoded adaptors covering alpha/delta and beta/gamma chains were used on approximately 400 ng RNA. A single record per CDR3 protein comes from TCRdb applying MiXCR to the reads. The top ten clones hold 17% of a sample with approximately 50,000 distinct CDR3 sequences, 20% of them seen once. The TCR was taken from a donor aged 40 or over with multiple myeloma. The V and J genes are TRBV3-1 and TRBJ2-1; TRBD2 might be the D (5 bases). Input material: a population of CD138-negative cells sorted from bone marrow. CDR3 region: CASPGVSSYNEQFF. The CDR3 DNA is TGTGCCAGCCCCGGGGTCAGCTCCTACAATGAGCAGTTCTTC.